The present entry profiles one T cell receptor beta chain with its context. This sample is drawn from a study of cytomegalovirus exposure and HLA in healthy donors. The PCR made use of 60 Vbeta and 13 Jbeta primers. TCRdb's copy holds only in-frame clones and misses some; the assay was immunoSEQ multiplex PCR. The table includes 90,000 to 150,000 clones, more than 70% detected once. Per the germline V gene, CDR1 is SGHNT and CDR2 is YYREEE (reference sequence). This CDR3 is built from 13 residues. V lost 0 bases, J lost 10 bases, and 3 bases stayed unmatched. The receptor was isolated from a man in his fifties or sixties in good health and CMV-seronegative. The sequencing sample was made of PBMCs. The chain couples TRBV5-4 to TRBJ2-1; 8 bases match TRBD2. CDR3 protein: CASSLAGGWEQFF. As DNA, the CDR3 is TGTGCCAGCAGCTTGGCGGGAGGGTGGGAGCAGTTCTTC.